This entry is about one TCR beta chain. In the authors' methods: Estimation of nucleated cell counts was performed using reference gene primer amplification. Clones were sequenced by immunoSEQ multiplex PCR, and TCRdb holds only the in-frame ones, with some missing. For V, J and clone size, that table is used; D and trimming come from the DNA. The data show around 85,000 clones, around 89% seen once. V gave up 1 base and J gave up 13 bases; unmatched junction bases: 3. Germline values: CDR1 LNHDA, CDR2 SQIVND (reference sequence). The length of the CDR3 is 13 residues. Participants' reported clinical history set cohort assignment. The data were taken from a study of blood T cell repertoires in COVID-19. About the research overall: There were acute and convalescent COVID-19 samples, and they came from the United States, Italy and Spain.

V is TRBV19 and J is TRBJ2-3; 12 bases fit TRBD1. The sequenced material came from PBMCs or T cells enriched from blood (not recorded which). This receptor was taken from a woman between 50 and 59 years old with acute COVID-19. Here the CDR3 reads CASSIAGQGAEYF. The CDR3 DNA follows: TGTGCCAGTAGTATAGCGGGACAGGGGGCAGAGTATTTT.